What follows are 9 T cell receptor beta chains derived from one specimen sequenced in a study of cytomegalovirus exposure and HLA in healthy donors. Both 60 Vbeta primers and 13 Jbeta primers went into the PCR. Profiling relied on immunoSEQ multiplex PCR, and the TCRdb table lists in-frame clones only, not all of them. The sample contains just over 65,000 clones, approximately 78% of which appear only once. Sequencing used PBMCs. Source of these receptors: a human donor in good health.

The genes are TRBV19 and TRBJ1-5, with 7 bases lining up with TRBD1. The germline V gene encodes CDR1 LNHDA and CDR2 SQIVND (reference sequence). The CDR3 contains 16 residues. The V gene end was trimmed by 7 bases and the J gene end by 3 bases; junction bases not matched to a gene: 12. CDR3 residues: CASIRTGVLPNQPQHF. For the CDR3, the DNA is TGTGCCAGTATCCGGACAGGCGTCCTTCCCAATCAGCCCCAGCATTTT.

As to this clone: The junction departs from germline at one end; a sequencing error may be responsible. This chain connects TRBV6-1 to TRBJ2-3; 11 bases agree with TRBD2. The CDR3 sequence is 15 residues long. Germline values: CDR1 MNHNS, CDR2 SASEGT. The CDR3 spells CASNELAGDLDTQYF. DNA for the CDR3: TGTGCCAGCAATGAACTAGCGGGGGATTTAGATACGCAGTATTTT.

J is TRBJ2-7 and V is TRBV5-1, with TRBD1 identical over 10 bases. CDR1 SGHRS and CDR2 YFSETQ come from the germline V gene. The CDR3 spans 15 residues. V lost 3 bases to trimming and J lost 1 base; unmatched junction nucleotides: 4. The CDR3 sequence: CASSWRQGASYEQYF. Written as DNA, the CDR3 is TGCGCCAGCAGCTGGCGACAGGGGGCTTCCTACGAGCAGTACTTC.

This sequence joins TRBV18 and TRBJ2-5; 11 positions agree with TRBD2. Per germline, CDR1 KGHSH and CDR2 LQKENI. Losses at the gene ends were 6 bases for V and 3 bases for J; bases not matched to a gene: 6. The CDR3 runs to 15 residues. The CDR3 sequence: CASSSGTSGKETQYF. In DNA, the CDR3 is TGTGCCAGCTCGTCCGGGACTAGCGGCAAAGAGACCCAGTACTTC.

The V call is TRBV6-1, the J call TRBJ2-7, with a tentative D call TRBD1 (5 bases). V lost 4 bases and J 2 bases, leaving 9 bases between the germline ends. Germline V gene sequence: CDR1 MNHNS, CDR2 SASEGT. This CDR3 is 13 amino acids long. In nucleotides, the CDR3 is TGTGCCAGCAGTGTTATGGGGCCCTACGAGCAGTACTTC. Its translation: CASSVMGPYEQYF.

The chain links TRBV5-4 to TRBJ2-1; D may be TRBD1 (5 bases). V was trimmed by 2 bases and J by 10 bases, leaving 13 bases between them. The CDR3 consists of 13 residues. CDR1 is SGHNT, CDR2 YYREEE, per germline (reference sequence). The CDR3 protein is CASSFDPPGEQFF. CDR3 sequence (DNA): TGTGCCAGCAGCTTCGACCCGCCAGGGGAGCAGTTCTTC.

The gene calls are TRBV27 and TRBJ2-7; 7 positions match TRBD2. The V gene's germline CDR1 is MNHEY and CDR2 SMNVEV (reference sequence). With V trimmed by 2 bases and J by 2 bases, 3 bases remained unmatched. The CDR3 totals 14 residues. CDR3: CASSLLAVTYEQYF. In DNA form, the CDR3 reads TGTGCCAGCAGTTTACTAGCGGTAACCTACGAGCAGTACTTC.

V usage is TRBV5-6 and J usage is TRBJ1-2; possibly TRBD1 for D (6 bases). CDR3 length: 13 amino acids. Germline assignment: CDR1 SGHDT and CDR2 YYEEEE. Between the trimmed V and J ends, which lost 5 bases and 3 bases, there was a span of 11 bases. CDR3 in amino acids: CASRPGHHYGYTF. The CDR3 nucleotides are TGTGCCAGCAGGCCGGGACATCACTATGGCTACACCTTC.

The chain links TRBV13 to TRBJ2-5; perhaps TRBD1 as D (5 bases). The J call is doubtful: the DNA matches TRBJ2-7 better. Germline assignment: CDR1 PRHDT and CDR2 FYEKMQ (reference sequence). The CDR3 is 13 residues long. The CDR3 here is CASSFTGSYEQYF. The CDR3 bases are TGTGCCAGCAGCTTTACAGGCTCTTACGAGCAGTACTTC.